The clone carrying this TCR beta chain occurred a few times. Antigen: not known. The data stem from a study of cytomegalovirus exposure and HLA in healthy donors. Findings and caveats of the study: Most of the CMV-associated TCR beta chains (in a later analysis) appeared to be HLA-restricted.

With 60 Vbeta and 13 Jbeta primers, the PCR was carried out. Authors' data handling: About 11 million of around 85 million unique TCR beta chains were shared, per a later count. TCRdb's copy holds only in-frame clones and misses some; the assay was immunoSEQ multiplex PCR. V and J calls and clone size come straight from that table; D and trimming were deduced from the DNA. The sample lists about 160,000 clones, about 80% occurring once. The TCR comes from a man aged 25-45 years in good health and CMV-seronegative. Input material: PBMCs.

The CDR3 reads CAGRQGLDQPQHF. CDR3 bases: TGTGCCGGTCGACAGGGTTTGGATCAGCCCCAGCATTTT. This chain joins TRBV28 and TRBJ1-5; 7 bases are shared with TRBD1. This CDR3 has 13 amino acids. Germline V gene data show CDR1 as MDHEN and CDR2 as SYDVKM. V dropped 11 bases and J dropped 5; count of bases not matched to a gene: 9.